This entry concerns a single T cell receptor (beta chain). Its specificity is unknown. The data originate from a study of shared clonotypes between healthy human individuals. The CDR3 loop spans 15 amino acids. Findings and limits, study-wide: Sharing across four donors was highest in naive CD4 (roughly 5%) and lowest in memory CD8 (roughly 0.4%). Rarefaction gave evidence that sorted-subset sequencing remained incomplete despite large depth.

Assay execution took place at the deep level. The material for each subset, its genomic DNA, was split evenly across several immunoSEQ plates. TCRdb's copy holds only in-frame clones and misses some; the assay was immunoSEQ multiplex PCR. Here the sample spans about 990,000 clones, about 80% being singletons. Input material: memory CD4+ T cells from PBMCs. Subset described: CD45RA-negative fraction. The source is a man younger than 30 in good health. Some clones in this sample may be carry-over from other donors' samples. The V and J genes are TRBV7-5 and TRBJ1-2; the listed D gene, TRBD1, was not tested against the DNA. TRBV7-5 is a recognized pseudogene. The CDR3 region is CVRRLGDRGACGYTF. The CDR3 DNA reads TGTGTCAGAAGATTGGGAGACAGGGGGGCATGCGGCTACACCTTC.